The entry below describes one T cell receptor beta chain. These data belong to a study of blood T cell repertoires in COVID-19. From germline, CDR1 is WNHNN and CDR2 SYGVQD (reference sequence). The CDR3 sequence is 16 residues long. V was trimmed by 4 bases and J by 1 base, leaving 13 bases between them. Clones were sequenced by immunoSEQ multiplex PCR, and TCRdb holds only the in-frame ones, with some missing. The repertoire holds around 190,000 clones, around 86% seen once, with approximately 23% in the top ten. This chain links TRBV10-1 with TRBJ2-2, with D tentatively TRBD2 (7 bases). This TCR was recovered from a woman between 40 and 50 years old in a cohort exposed to, infected with or recovered from COVID-19 (not recorded which). The sample taken for sequencing was PBMCs or T cells enriched from blood (not recorded which). The CDR3 protein is CASSGGGGLNTGELFF. The DNA for the CDR3 is TGCGCCAGCAGTGGGGGGGGCGGTTTGAACACCGGGGAGCTGTTTTTT.